This T cell receptor (beta chain) was identified during a study of sequential checkpoint blockade in melanoma. V lost 5 bases and J 7 bases, leaving 17 bases between the germline ends. The germline V gene has CDR1 SGHNT and CDR2 YENEEA. This CDR3 is 15 amino acids long. The method was immunoSEQ multiplex PCR; TCRdb's version includes in-frame clones alone and lacks a portion of them. The sample contains roughly 5,000 clones, about 34% of which appear only once. The treatment was: randomized to nivolumab then ipilimumab (arm A) or the reverse (arm B). This clone has just one count. This sequence was found in a human donor with melanoma. The source material was tumor tissue (inferred from file names), sampled from a patient given nivolumab and ipilimumab in sequence. The chain carries TRBV11-3 and TRBJ1-4; possibly TRBD1 for D (6 bases). Written as DNA, the CDR3 is TGTGCCAGCAGCCAACAGGGCATTGTGGGTGAAAAACTGTTTTTT. Translated: CASSQQGIVGEKLFF.